This T cell receptor beta chain was sequenced in a study of long-term antiretroviral therapy in people with HIV. The overall study: Samples collected earliest predate the 2015 immediate-ART recommendation by about a decade.

Study-wide results and limits: Versus controls, repertoires in people with HIV had narrower CDR3 length ranges. Clones showing expansion before ART dominated the repertoire at all time points.

From germline, CDR1 is MNHEY and CDR2 SVGAGI. This CDR3 is built from 13 residues. Trimming pared 0 bases from V and 9 bases from J, leaving 9 bases between. immunoSEQ v3.0 was run at survey level. The study targeted about 35,000-55,000 T-cell genomes per sample in sequencing. Data came from immunoSEQ multiplex PCR; TCRdb stores just in-frame clones and leaves some out. The repertoire holds about 33,000 clones, with approximately 96% as singletons. Comments on this clone: The antigen is unknown.

The receptor was isolated from a young man with HIV. The chain uses TRBV6-5 and TRBJ1-5, with unresolved D. The sequencing here drew on unsorted PBMCs, taken about 6.6 years after starting antiretroviral therapy. CDR3 nucleotide sequence: TGTGCCAGCAGTTACTCTTCCGGGATGCCCCAGCATTTT. Protein product: CASSYSSGMPQHF.